The 21 T cell receptor beta chains below all came from one sample that was sequenced in a study of T cells in Graves' hyperthyroidism and ophthalmopathy. The CDR3 regions of TCR beta were amplified from RNA transcripts. An initial round of RT-PCR targeting the TCR CDR3 relied on the HTBI primer set. TCRdb re-analysed the multiplex PCR reads in MiXCR, keeping a single row per CDR3 protein. The sample records 300,000 or so distinct CDR3 sequences, around 16% being singletons. Sequenced sample: blood. The receptor source for this set is a man aged 25 to 40 with Graves' hyperthyroidism.

This clonotype occurred a few times. Germline is not matched at one junction end, which may reflect a read error. The genes are TRBV5-1 and TRBJ1-2; 9 bases agree with TRBD1. The CDR3 extends over 12 amino acids. Germline V gene sequence: CDR1 SGHRS, CDR2 YFSETQ. CDR3 region: CASSLGIDRGAF. The DNA for the CDR3 is TGCGCCAGCAGCTTGGGAATCGACAGGGGGGCCTTC.

This clonotype was recorded many times. This chain connects TRBV24-1 to TRBJ2-5, with 10 positions matching TRBD1. The CDR3 has 14 residues. Germline CDR1 and CDR2: KGHDR and SFDVKD. V gave up 6 bases and J gave up 5 bases; unmatched junction bases: 5. This CDR3 is CATSRQGASETQYF. In DNA, the CDR3 is TGTGCCACCAGTAGACAGGGGGCCAGTGAGACCCAGTACTTC.

The chain is built from TRBV12-3 or TRBV12-4 and TRBJ2-1, with TRBD2 matching 7 bases. The CDR3 sequence is 16 residues long. Unmatched junction bases numbered 8, after V lost 6 bases and J lost 0 bases. In nucleotides, the CDR3 is TGTGCCAGCAGGCGGGAGCGGGGAAACTCCTACAATGAGCAGTTCTTC. The encoded protein is CASRRERGNSYNEQFF.

This sequence joins TRBV11-2 and TRBJ2-7; D unresolved. Trimming pared 5 bases from V and 3 bases from J, leaving 8 bases between. In germline, CDR1 is SGHAT, CDR2 FQNNGV. This CDR3 contains 12 residues. CDR3 DNA sequence: TGTGCCAGCAGCATAATGTACTACGAGCAGTACTTC. Its translation: CASSIMYYEQYF.

This clonotype occurred many times. V gene TRBV5-1 combines with J gene TRBJ2-7; 8 positions agree with TRBD2. The CDR3 runs to 16 residues. Germline assignment: CDR1 SGHRS and CDR2 YFSETQ. After removal of 0 bases from V and 0 bases from J, the junction contained 5 bases not matched to a gene. The CDR3 sequence: CASSLVGGGHSYEQYF. As DNA, the CDR3 is TGCGCCAGCAGCTTGGTCGGCGGGGGGCACTCCTACGAGCAGTACTTC.

About this clonotype: This may stem from a read error, because a much larger clone lies one nucleotide away. The chain combines TRBV11-2 with TRBJ2-7, with D uncertain. This CDR3 spans 13 amino acids. Germline V CDR1 and CDR2: SGHAT, FQNNGV. The CDR3 sequence is CASSLDRVSERYF. The DNA of the CDR3 is TGTGCCAGCAGCTTAGATCGGGTGAGCGAGCGGTACTTC.

This clonotype was observed a handful of times. The V call is TRBV9, the J call TRBJ2-3, with D perhaps matching TRBD2 (6 bases). Germline values: CDR1 SGDLS, CDR2 YYNGEE. V dropped 0 bases and J dropped 0 bases, with 8 bases sitting between them. The CDR3 is made up of 15 amino acids. The CDR3 protein is CASSVVGTSTDTQYF. In DNA form, the CDR3 reads TGTGCCAGCAGCGTAGTCGGGACTAGCACAGATACGCAGTATTTT.

At least ten counts were recorded for this clonotype. The chain carries TRBV7-2 and TRBJ2-7; 7 nucleotides line up with TRBD2. This CDR3 spans 13 amino acids. With 4 bases clipped from V and 6 bases from J, the junction kept 6 bases outside the gene matches. CDR1 SGHTA and CDR2 FQGNSA come from the germline V gene. CDR3 in DNA: TGTGCCAGCAGCTCGCGCCCGGGGGGCGAGCAGTACTTC. Translated, it gives CASSSRPGGEQYF.

The sample holds a few counts of this clonotype. V usage is TRBV10-3 and J usage is TRBJ2-2, with a possible D match to TRBD1 (5 bases). Germline V gene data show CDR1 as ENHRY and CDR2 as SYGVKD. Trimming took 2 bases from V and 1 from J, leaving 11 bases between them. The length of the CDR3 is 16 residues. The CDR3 region is CAISEPSGQNTGELFF. The CDR3 DNA sequence: TGTGCCATCAGTGAGCCGTCCGGACAGAACACCGGGGAGCTGTTTTTT.

This clonotype was picked up many times. V and J are TRBV28 and TRBJ1-2, with 7 bases fitting TRBD1. Trimming removed 10 bases from V and 3 bases from J; junction bases left unmatched: 8. The CDR3 consists of 13 residues. Germline V CDR1 and CDR2: MDHEN, SYDVKM. CDR3 sequence: CAITGVGHYGYTF. CDR3 bases: TGTGCCATCACAGGGGTAGGTCACTATGGCTACACCTTC.

In DNA, the CDR3 is TGTGCTAGTGTGTCAGGGACAGGGGAGAGGAACACTGAAGCTTTCTTT. This encodes CASVSGTGERNTEAFF. J is TRBJ1-1 and V is TRBV12-5; 10 positions agree with TRBD1. V shed 7 bases and J 1 base; nucleotides not matched to a gene: 9. Germline loops: CDR1 LGHNT, CDR2 FRNRAP. This CDR3 is 16 amino acids long.

The chain combines TRBV13 with TRBJ1-2; D not certain. This CDR3 is 15 amino acids long. CDR1 and CDR2 from the germline V gene are PRHDT and FYEKMQ (reference sequence). The V end was cut by 0 bases, the J end by 2 bases, with 10 bases between. For the CDR3, the DNA is TGTGCCAGCAGCTTAGGCCCCCCACTAAACTATGGCTACACCTTC. This codes for CASSLGPPLNYGYTF.

This clonotype was seen ten or more times. This chain links TRBV11-2 with TRBJ2-7, with D unclear. The CDR3 has 14 residues. The germline V gene has CDR1 SGHAT and CDR2 FQNNGV. V was cut by 2 bases and J by 2 bases, with 10 bases left in between. As DNA, the CDR3 is TGTGCCAGCAGCTTAAGGTCCAACCCCTACGAGCAGTACTTC. It translates to CASSLRSNPYEQYF.

This clonotype appeared a few times. The V and J genes are TRBV6-5 and TRBJ2-3, with 7 bases that match TRBD1. Germline V gene data show CDR1 as MNHEY and CDR2 as SVGAGI. This CDR3 has 17 residues. After removal of 2 bases from V and 6 bases from J, the junction contained 14 bases not matched to a gene. CDR3 nucleotide sequence: TGTGCCAGCAGTTACCGCCCGACAGGGAAGGGGTTGGATACGCAGTATTTT. Its translation is CASSYRPTGKGLDTQYF.

This clonotype has a count of ten or more. The gene calls are TRBV20-1 and TRBJ1-5; D is uncertain. CDR1 DFQATT and CDR2 SNEGSKA come from the germline V gene (reference sequence). V lost 5 bases, J lost 3 bases, and 8 bases lay in between. CDR3 size: 12 residues. The CDR3 coding sequence is TGCAGTGCTTACGACAACAATCAGCCCCAGCATTTT. Its protein is CSAYDNNQPQHF.

This clonotype was seen ten or more times. The rearrangement links TRBV12-3 or TRBV12-4 to TRBJ2-1, with 7 bases aligning to TRBD1. The junction had 14 bases not matched to a gene; V was cut back by 7 bases and J by 5 bases. This CDR3 has 16 amino acids. The CDR3 loop is CASTPSSWTGNNEQFF. In DNA, the CDR3 is TGTGCCAGCACCCCGTCCTCTTGGACAGGAAACAATGAGCAGTTCTTC.

The CDR3 loop is CASSLVQGANYGYTF. CDR3 in DNA: TGTGCCAGCAGCTTAGTCCAGGGGGCTAACTATGGCTACACCTTC. This chain uses TRBV7-2 with TRBJ1-2; 7 bases line up with TRBD1. V was clipped by 1 base and J by 0 bases; unmatched bases: 2. CDR3 length equals 15 residues. Germline values: CDR1 SGHTA, CDR2 FQGNSA.

This sequence joins TRBV4-1 and TRBJ1-6; maybe TRBD1 (5 bases). CDR3 length: 15 amino acids. V was shortened by 6 bases and J by 7 bases, with 16 bases between the two germline ends. Germline-derived CDR1 and CDR2 are MGHRA and YSYEKL. The CDR3 is CASSQQGAVNSPLHF. CDR3 coding DNA: TGCGCCAGCAGTCAGCAGGGCGCTGTGAATTCACCCCTCCACTTT.

The rearrangement links TRBV5-6 to TRBJ1-5; D is ambiguous. The CDR3 length is 14 residues. CDR1 and CDR2 (germline): SGHDT, YYEEEE. V gave up 4 bases and J gave up 2 bases, with 10 bases separating them. The CDR3 DNA reads as TGTGCCAGCAGCCGCGGTCTGGGCAATCAGCCCCAGCATTTT. Its protein is CASSRGLGNQPQHF.

This clonotype was found a few times. This chain uses TRBV9 with TRBJ2-5; D is undetermined. The V end lost 4 bases, the J end lost 4 bases, and 11 bases lay between the germline ends. The CDR3 sequence is 13 residues long. Per germline, CDR1 SGDLS and CDR2 YYNGEE. The DNA for the CDR3 is TGTGCCAGCAGCTTCTCCTCAGGAGAGACCCAGTACTTC. This encodes CASSFSSGETQYF.

This chain joins TRBV28 and TRBJ2-7, with a weak D call TRBD2 (5 bases). CDR1 is MDHEN and CDR2 is SYDVKM in the germline V gene. V was trimmed by 6 bases and J by 5 bases, leaving 17 bases between them. There are 14 residues in the CDR3. The CDR3 loop reads CASSSTRAADEQYF. The CDR3, as DNA: TGTGCCAGCAGCTCAACTAGAGCTGCGGACGAGCAGTACTTC.